One and the same sample provided the 15 T cell receptor beta chains below, sequenced in a study of cytomegalovirus exposure and HLA in healthy donors. Amplification used 60 Vbeta primers and 13 Jbeta primers. TCRdb keeps only in-frame clones here, not all; method: immunoSEQ multiplex PCR. The sample has about 59,000 clones, about 80% seen once. Sequencing was done on a sample of PBMCs. All receptors derive from a woman aged 40 to 50 in good health and CMV-seronegative.

The CDR3 is CASSVAVGSREANEKLFF. The DNA for the CDR3 is TGTGCCAGCAGCGTAGCGGTCGGGTCCCGTGAGGCTAATGAAAAACTGTTTTTT. The J gene is TRBJ1-4, the V gene TRBV9, with unresolved D. Germline V gene sequence: CDR1 SGDLS, CDR2 YYNGEE. Trimming pared 0 bases from V and 3 bases from J, leaving 18 bases between. CDR3 length: 18 residues.

V usage is TRBV4-1 and J usage is TRBJ1-2; D is unresolved. Trimming took off 0 bases at V and 0 bases at J, with 5 bases between the two ends. Germline CDR1 reads MGHRA; CDR2 reads YSYEKL. The CDR3 totals 14 residues. The CDR3 here is CASSQEWPNYGYTF. CDR3 DNA: TGCGCCAGCAGCCAAGAGTGGCCTAACTATGGCTACACCTTC.

The CDR3 protein is CASSLDSQETQYF. CDR3 nucleotide sequence: TGTGCCAGCAGCTTAGACTCACAAGAGACCCAGTACTTC. This rearrangement joins TRBV7-7 to TRBJ2-5; D is ambiguous. The V and J ends lost 1 base and 2 bases respectively, with 5 bases between them. The CDR3 covers 13 residues. CDR1 is SSHAT, CDR2 FNYEAQ, per germline (reference sequence). Full variable domain (outside the CDR3, taken from reference TRBV7-7 and TRBJ2-5): GAGVSQSPRYKVTKRGQDVTLRCDPISSHATLYWYQQALGQGPEFLTYFNYEAQPDKSGLPSDRFSAERPEGSISTLTIQRTEQRDSAMYRCASSLDSQETQYFGPGTRLLVL.

The rearrangement joins TRBV27 to TRBJ1-1, with a tentative D call TRBD1 (5 bases). This CDR3 region has 14 residues. V dropped 8 bases and J dropped 8 bases, with 21 bases sitting between them. Germline-derived CDR1 and CDR2 are MNHEY and SMNVEV (reference sequence). CDR3 protein: CASESRGGIGEAFF. The CDR3 coding sequence is TGTGCCAGCGAGTCCCGCGGGGGGATTGGCGAAGCTTTCTTT.

The V call is TRBV9, the J call TRBJ2-1; 9 nucleotides line up with TRBD1. J lost 5 bases, V lost 5 bases, and 8 bases had no gene match. Germline V gene sequence: CDR1 SGDLS, CDR2 YYNGEE. The CDR3 runs 15 residues. The CDR3 is CASSDPGQGDNEQFF. DNA of the CDR3: TGTGCCAGCAGTGATCCGGGACAGGGAGACAATGAGCAGTTCTTC.

The chain is built from TRBV11-2 and TRBJ2-3, with 12 bases fitting TRBD2. The germline gives CDR1 SGHAT, CDR2 FQNNGV. CDR3 size: 16 residues. V shed 4 bases, J shed 0 bases, and the junction held 2 bases outside the gene matches. The CDR3 is CASSSTSGGSTDTQYF. CDR3 nucleotides: TGTGCCAGCAGCTCGACTAGCGGGGGTAGCACAGATACGCAGTATTTT.

The chain recombines TRBV9 with TRBJ1-1; D may be TRBD1 (6 bases). Germline CDR1 reads SGDLS; CDR2 reads YYNGEE. The CDR3 extends over 18 amino acids. V was cut by 3 bases and J by 1 base, with 22 bases left in between. Written as DNA, the CDR3 is TGTGCCAGCAGCGCCTCCTTAACACGACAGGTTACGAACACTGAAGCTTTCTTT. It encodes CASSASLTRQVTNTEAFF. Full variable domain (rest looked up from reference TRBV9 and TRBJ1-1): DSGVTQTPKHLITATGQRVTLRCSPRSGDLSVYWYQQSLDQGLQFLIQYYNGEERAKGNILERFSAQQFPDLHSELNLSSLELGDSALYFCASSASLTRQVTNTEAFFGQGTRLTVV.

The chain recombines TRBV11-2 with TRBJ1-1; maybe TRBD1 (6 bases). The ends were cut back, 1 base at V and 1 base at J, with 10 bases in the middle. This CDR3 contains 15 residues. CDR1 and CDR2 from the germline V gene are SGHAT and FQNNGV. The CDR3 DNA is TGTGCCAGCAGCTTAGTAGTCAGGGGGAACACTGAAGCTTTCTTT. It specifies CASSLVVRGNTEAFF.

The genes are TRBV28 and TRBJ2-3, with 12 bases that match TRBD2. The germline gives CDR1 MDHEN, CDR2 SYDVKM. With 6 bases clipped from V and 1 base from J, the junction kept 17 bases outside the gene matches. CDR3 length equals 20 residues. The CDR3 sequence is CASSRSGRASGRERTDTQYF. The CDR3 bases are TGTGCCAGCAGCCGATCGGGTCGGGCTAGCGGGAGGGAACGCACAGATACGCAGTATTTT.

The chain joins TRBV9 to TRBJ2-4; the D gene is possibly TRBD1 (7 bases). Trimming took off 1 base at V and 2 bases at J, with 19 bases between the two ends. The CDR3 length is 18 residues. In germline, CDR1 is SGDLS, CDR2 YYNGEE. The CDR3 here is CASSVTDGGGASKNIQYF. The DNA of the CDR3 is TGTGCCAGCAGCGTAACAGATGGAGGGGGCGCGTCCAAAAACATTCAGTACTTC. The complete variable domain, with remaining parts taken from reference TRBV9 and TRBJ2-4, reads DSGVTQTPKHLITATGQRVTLRCSPRSGDLSVYWYQQSLDQGLQFLIQYYNGEERAKGNILERFSAQQFPDLHSELNLSSLELGDSALYFCASSVTDGGGASKNIQYFGAGTRLSVL.

V usage is TRBV19 and J usage is TRBJ2-6; TRBD1 agrees at 7 bases. CDR1 and CDR2 (germline): LNHDA, SQIVND (reference sequence). V dropped 5 bases and J dropped 4; count of bases not matched to a gene: 5. This CDR3 is built from 15 residues. As DNA, the CDR3 is TGTGCCAGTAGTCAACAGGGGATCGGGGCCAACGTCCTGACTTTC. Protein: CASSQQGIGANVLTF.

This chain joins TRBV11-3 and TRBJ2-1, with TRBD2 identical over 11 bases. The CDR3 totals 13 residues. Germline lookup yields CDR1 SGHNT and CDR2 YENEEA. The V segment lost 4 bases and the J segment 10 bases; nucleotides outside the gene matches: 3. The CDR3 protein is CASSSTSGAEQFF. CDR3 in DNA: TGTGCCAGCAGCTCGACTAGCGGGGCCGAGCAGTTCTTC.

In this sample, this clone turned up a few times. The chain combines TRBV10-3 with TRBJ2-3; TRBD2 aligns across 10 bases. Germline V CDR1 and CDR2: ENHRY, SYGVKD. This CDR3 has 15 amino acids. V gave up 6 bases and J gave up 4 bases; unmatched junction bases: 7. The CDR3 spells CAISLAGVGADTQYF. The CDR3 DNA reads TGTGCCATCAGCCTAGCGGGAGTGGGTGCAGATACGCAGTATTTT.

This clone was recorded a few times. DNA of the CDR3: TGTGCCAGCAGGATTTCCGGGACACAGAACACTGAAGCTTTCTTT. It specifies CASRISGTQNTEAFF. V is TRBV6-5 and J is TRBJ1-1; TRBD1 might be the D (6 bases). The CDR3 runs to 15 residues. Trimming shortened V by 6 bases and J by 1 base, and 15 bases separated the two germline ends. Germline CDR1 and CDR2: MNHEY and SVGAGI.

This chain links TRBV5-6 with TRBJ2-1, with 7 bases aligning to TRBD1. This CDR3 region has 17 residues. V lost 0 bases, J lost 0 bases, and 6 bases stayed unmatched. Germline-derived CDR1 and CDR2 are SGHDT and YYEEEE. The CDR3, as DNA: TGTGCCAGCAGCTTGGATACAGGGGCGAGCTCCTACAATGAGCAGTTCTTC. Protein: CASSLDTGASSYNEQFF.